Below, 20 T cell receptor beta chains from the same sample are listed, as sequenced in a study of blood T cell repertoires in COVID-19. Method: immunoSEQ multiplex PCR; TCRdb's copy keeps in-frame clones and lacks some. The sample has about 170,000 clones, about four fifths seen once. The sample comprised peripheral blood. These receptor sequences come from a woman aged 80 or over with acute or convalescent COVID-19.

The V call is TRBV19, the J call TRBJ2-1; D may be TRBD2 (5 bases). Germline lookup yields CDR1 LNHDA and CDR2 SQIVND (reference sequence). The CDR3 loop spans 15 amino acids. Between the trimmed V and J ends, which lost 4 bases and 6 bases, there was a span of 16 bases. The CDR3 region has the DNA TGTGCCAGTAGTAGAGGGTTATCCCGCATCAATGAGCAGTTCTTC. This codes for CASSRGLSRINEQFF.

The chain recombines TRBV27 with TRBJ1-2, with 7 bases identical to TRBD1. The ends lost 6 bases at V and 7 bases at J; junction bases unmatched: 8. The CDR3 has 13 residues. Germline CDR1 MNHEY, CDR2 SMNVEV (reference sequence). This chain's CDR3 is CASSLTGWSGYTF. DNA for the CDR3: TGTGCCAGCAGCCTGACAGGGTGGAGTGGCTACACCTTC.

The rearrangement uses TRBV19 and TRBJ1-6; 7 nucleotides align to TRBD1. Germline assignment: CDR1 LNHDA and CDR2 SQIVND (reference sequence). The CDR3 sequence is 16 residues long. The V and J ends lost 4 bases and 4 bases, in that order; junction bases with no gene match: 7. As DNA, the CDR3 is TGTGCCAGTAGTACCACCGGGACAGCATATAATTCACCCCTCCACTTT. This gives the protein CASSTTGTAYNSPLHF.

The V call is TRBV28, the J call TRBJ2-5, with TRBD2 matching over 11 bases. In germline, CDR1 is MDHEN, CDR2 SYDVKM. V lost 6 bases to trimming and J lost 2 bases; unmatched junction nucleotides: 2. The CDR3 is 14 residues long. This CDR3 reads CASSRLAGQETQYF. The CDR3, as DNA: TGTGCCAGCAGCCGACTAGCGGGGCAAGAGACCCAGTACTTC.

This clone was seen just once. The CDR3, as DNA: TGTGCCAGCAGTTTCGGGCAGGGTAATTACGAGCAGTACTTC. Protein product: CASSFGQGNYEQYF. This chain connects TRBV27 to TRBJ2-7; D may be TRBD1 (5 bases). The CDR3 runs to 14 residues. Per the germline V gene, CDR1 is MNHEY and CDR2 is SMNVEV (reference sequence). Trimming took off 3 bases at V and 4 bases at J, with 13 bases between the two ends.

J is TRBJ2-1 and V is TRBV3-1 (or the pseudogene TRBV3-2); the D is unclear. Germline loops: CDR1 LGHDT, CDR2 YNNKEL (reference sequence). This CDR3 comprises 14 residues. V lost 4 bases and J lost 7, with 14 bases in between. CDR3 in amino acids: CASSPYTNGNEQFF. CDR3 nucleotide sequence: TGTGCCAGCAGCCCCTACACAAACGGGAATGAGCAGTTCTTC.

This clone was counted between two and nine times. This chain connects TRBV6-1 to TRBJ2-7, with a tentative D call TRBD1 (5 bases). Trimming took off 0 bases at V and 6 bases at J, with 9 bases between the two ends. In germline, CDR1 is MNHNS, CDR2 SASEGT. The CDR3 covers 13 residues. CDR3 residues: CASSEAQGTEQYF. The CDR3 bases are TGTGCCAGCAGTGAAGCGCAGGGCACCGAGCAGTACTTC.

The V call is TRBV2, the J call TRBJ2-5; D not resolved. CDR3 size: 13 residues. In germline, CDR1 is SNHLY, CDR2 FYNNEI. Trimming stripped 4 bases from V and 2 bases from J, with 8 bases between. The CDR3 reads CASSVTMQETQYF. The CDR3 DNA is TGTGCCAGCAGTGTGACAATGCAAGAGACCCAGTACTTC.

This chain links TRBV2 with TRBJ2-2; maybe TRBD2 (5 bases). Trimming took 3 bases from V and 0 from J, leaving 8 bases between them. CDR3 length equals 15 residues. Germline loops: CDR1 SNHLY, CDR2 FYNNEI. The CDR3: CASSERATNTGELFF. CDR3 coding DNA: TGTGCCAGCAGTGAGCGGGCGACGAACACCGGGGAGCTGTTTTTT.

This chain links TRBV9 with TRBJ1-6; the D is unclear. Germline V gives CDR1 SGDLS, CDR2 YYNGEE. This CDR3 spans 14 amino acids. V lost 0 bases and J 7 bases, leaving 8 bases between the germline ends. The CDR3 DNA reads as TGTGCCAGCAGCGTAGAGGTCGGGAATTCACCCCTCCACTTT. As protein: CASSVEVGNSPLHF. Complete variable domain (other parts from reference TRBV9 and TRBJ1-6): DSGVTQTPKHLITATGQRVTLRCSPRSGDLSVYWYQQSLDQGLQFLIQYYNGEERAKGNILERFSAQQFPDLHSELNLSSLELGDSALYFCASSVEVGNSPLHFGNGTRLTVT.

This chain connects TRBV16 to TRBJ1-2, with D possibly being TRBD1 (5 bases). The CDR3 has 15 residues. Trimming left V 0 bases short and J 4 bases short, with 12 bases between. The germline V gene encodes CDR1 KGHSY and CDR2 FQNENV. The CDR3 here is CASSQSSKGIYGYTF. DNA for the CDR3: TGTGCCAGCAGCCAATCCTCAAAGGGGATCTATGGCTACACCTTC.

The genes are TRBV23-1 and TRBJ1-4; possible D gene TRBD1, 5 bases. TRBV23-1 is an ORF for which the function is uncertain. The CDR3 contains 13 residues. V dropped 6 bases and J dropped 4 bases, with 9 bases sitting between them. In DNA form, the CDR3 reads TGCGCCAGCAGACAGGTCGTTAATGAAAAACTGTTTTTT. Translating it yields CASRQVVNEKLFF.

This clone was detected only a few times. The V gene is TRBV28, the J gene TRBJ1-2; TRBD1 aligns across 7 bases. The germline gives CDR1 MDHEN, CDR2 SYDVKM. There are 13 residues in the CDR3. Unmatched junction bases numbered 2, after V lost 3 bases and J lost 4 bases. The CDR3 nucleotides read TGTGCCAGCAGTTTGCAGGGGGGCTATGGCTACACCTTC. Amino acids: CASSLQGGYGYTF.

The genes are TRBV3-1 (or the pseudogene TRBV3-2) and TRBJ2-3; D may be TRBD2 (6 bases). This CDR3 comprises 17 residues. Per the germline V gene, CDR1 is LGHDT and CDR2 is YNNKEL (reference sequence). V was trimmed by 2 bases and J by 4 bases, leaving 19 bases between them. CDR3 loop: CASSQNPIAVKADTQYF. CDR3 DNA: TGTGCCAGCAGCCAAAACCCGATAGCGGTAAAAGCAGATACGCAGTATTTT.

The chain couples TRBV5-1 to TRBJ2-3, with TRBD1 matching over 7 bases. With V trimmed by 7 bases and J by 7 bases, 9 bases remained unmatched. Germline V CDR1 and CDR2: SGHRS, YFSETQ. The CDR3 extends over 13 amino acids. CDR3 protein: CASGDSAQYTQYF. The CDR3 region has the DNA TGCGCCAGCGGGGACAGTGCACAATATACGCAGTATTTT.

Only one count was recorded for this clone. The chain employs TRBV7-9 and TRBJ2-1; D perhaps matches TRBD2 (5 bases). Trimming removed 1 base at V and 10 bases at J, with 11 bases between. The CDR3 is made up of 13 amino acids. Per the germline V gene, CDR1 is SEHNR and CDR2 is FQNEAQ (reference sequence). The DNA of the CDR3 is TGTGCCAGCAGCTTAGGCCGAGGGCCAGAGCAGTTCTTC. It is translated as CASSLGRGPEQFF.

The J gene is TRBJ2-1, the V gene TRBV30; 9 positions agree with TRBD2. Looked up from germline, CDR1 is GTSNPN and CDR2 is SVGIG (reference sequence). The CDR3 is made up of 13 amino acids. V dropped 7 bases and J dropped 1; count of bases not matched to a gene: 2. The CDR3 DNA follows: TGTGCCTATCTAGCGGGATCCTACAATGAGCAGTTCTTC. Its translation: CAYLAGSYNEQFF. The variable domain in full, completed from reference TRBV30 and TRBJ2-1, reads SQTIHQWPATLVQPVGSPLSLECTVEGTSNPNLYWYRQAAGRGLQLLFYSVGIGQISSEVPQNLSASRPQDRQFILSSKKLLLSDSGFYLCAYLAGSYNEQFFGPGTRLTVL.

In DNA form, the CDR3 reads TGCAGCGCCCAGACAGGGATCACTGAAGCTTTCTTT. This encodes CSAQTGITEAFF. The gene calls are TRBV29-1 and TRBJ1-1, with 7 bases fitting TRBD1. The CDR3 is 12 residues long. CDR1 SQVTM and CDR2 ANQGSEA come from the germline V gene. V was clipped by 7 bases and J by 4 bases; unmatched bases: 6. Drawing the rest from reference TRBV29-1 and TRBJ1-1, the complete variable domain is SAVISQKPSRDICQRGTSLTIQCQVDSQVTMMFWYRQQPGQSLTLIATANQGSEATYESGFVIDKFPISRPNLTFSTLTVSNMSPEDSSIYLCSAQTGITEAFFGQGTRLTVV.

This chain connects TRBV5-1 to TRBJ2-2, with 9 bases aligning to TRBD2. This CDR3 is built from 16 residues. The trim removed 0 bases at V and 5 bases at J, leaving 5 bases unmatched. CDR1 is SGHRS and CDR2 is YFSETQ in the germline V gene. This CDR3 reads CASSLGASGATGELFF. The CDR3 DNA is TGCGCCAGCAGCTTGGGGGCTAGCGGGGCTACCGGGGAGCTGTTTTTT.

This chain links TRBV5-6 with TRBJ2-1; 7 bases are a match to TRBD1. J lost 7 bases, V lost 2 bases, and 6 bases had no gene match. Per the germline V gene, CDR1 is SGHDT and CDR2 is YYEEEE. This CDR3 has 14 amino acids. As DNA, the CDR3 is TGTGCCAGCAGCTTTGTACAGGGGCGGAATGAGCAGTTCTTC. It translates to CASSFVQGRNEQFF.